Following are 14 T cell receptor beta chains from one sample sequenced in a study of blood T cell repertoires in COVID-19. TCRdb keeps only in-frame clones here, not all; method: immunoSEQ multiplex PCR. The sample has tens of thousands of clones, less than 95% seen once. Sequencing input: peripheral blood. All receptors derive from a man aged 65 to 85 with acute or convalescent COVID-19.

The sample holds a few counts of this clone. The chain uses TRBV28 and TRBJ1-2; D gene ambiguous. The V gene lost 6 bases and the J gene lost 4 bases, with 21 bases spanning the gap. CDR3 length: 16 amino acids. CDR1 and CDR2 (germline): MDHEN, SYDVKM. This CDR3 reads CASRRAAGIPGYGYTF. The CDR3 nucleotides read TGTGCCAGCAGGCGAGCCGCCGGGATCCCTGGCTATGGCTACACCTTC.

V usage is TRBV27 and J usage is TRBJ2-2; 16 nucleotides align to TRBD2. Losses at the gene ends were 3 bases for V and 6 bases for J; bases not matched to a gene: 4. Per germline, CDR1 MNHEY and CDR2 SMNVEV (reference sequence). The CDR3 length is 17 residues. CDR3 DNA sequence: TGTGCCAGCAGTTTGGGGACTAGCGGGGGGGCATCCGGGGAGCTGTTTTTT. Encoded protein: CASSLGTSGGASGELFF.

The chain employs TRBV29-1 and TRBJ2-1; D is possibly TRBD1 (6 bases). The V gene lost 7 bases and the J gene lost 3 bases, with 10 bases spanning the gap. Germline V gives CDR1 SQVTM, CDR2 ANQGSEA. The CDR3 runs 12 residues. The CDR3 nucleotides read TGCAGCGCCGGGACAAACTACAATGAGCAGTTCTTC. The encoded protein is CSAGTNYNEQFF.

The V call is TRBV6-5, the J call TRBJ1-4; TRBD1 aligns across 9 bases. The ends lost 6 bases at V and 8 bases at J; junction bases unmatched: 7. The CDR3 has 14 residues. CDR1 MNHEY and CDR2 SVGAGI come from the germline V gene. Here the CDR3 reads CASSRDRVGEKLFF. The CDR3 DNA reads as TGTGCCAGCAGCCGGGACAGGGTTGGGGAAAAACTGTTTTTT.

This rearrangement joins TRBV5-1 to TRBJ2-3; maybe TRBD1 (6 bases). This CDR3 spans 15 amino acids. Germline V gene data show CDR1 as SGHRS and CDR2 as YFSETQ. The germline V and J ends were trimmed by 4 bases and 3 bases, with 15 bases remaining between them. The CDR3 DNA sequence: TGCGCCAGCAGCCTGGGGGCAGGGCGAACAGATACGCAGTATTTT. Translating it yields CASSLGAGRTDTQYF.

V gene TRBV7-9 combines with J gene TRBJ1-2; no reliable D call. Deletions cut 5 bases from V and 1 base from J, with 11 bases between. The CDR3 spans 14 residues. CDR1 and CDR2 from the germline V gene are SEHNR and FQNEAQ (reference sequence). CDR3 region: CASSTWPSNYGYTF. The CDR3, as DNA: TGTGCCAGCAGCACCTGGCCCAGTAACTATGGCTACACCTTC. Complete variable domain (other parts from reference TRBV7-9 and TRBJ1-2): DTGVSQNPRHKITKRGQNVTFRCDPISEHNRLYWYRQTLGQGPEFLTYFQNEAQLEKSRLLSDRFSAERPKGSFSTLEIQRTEQGDSAMYLCASSTWPSNYGYTFGSGTRLTVV.

The chain has TRBV4-3 and TRBJ2-2, with D possibly matching TRBD1 (6 bases). The V end was cut by 3 bases, the J end by 0 bases, with 11 bases between. This CDR3 is built from 16 residues. Germline V gene lookup returns CDR1 LGHNA and CDR2 YSLEER. CDR3: CASSHRDTTNTGELFF. CDR3 in DNA: TGCGCCAGCAGCCACCGGGACACTACGAACACCGGGGAGCTGTTTTTT.

The chain recombines TRBV2 with TRBJ1-5; D remains unclear. Deletions cut 4 bases from V and 7 bases from J, with 14 bases between. The CDR3 is 14 residues long. CDR1 is SNHLY and CDR2 is FYNNEI in the germline V gene. The CDR3 region is CASSASLEVQPQHF. CDR3 nucleotide sequence: TGTGCCAGCAGTGCCAGCCTCGAGGTGCAGCCCCAGCATTTT.

This clone appeared a few times. J is TRBJ2-7 and V is TRBV6-6, with a weak D call TRBD1 (6 bases). This CDR3 has 14 amino acids. Germline CDR1 is MNHNY and CDR2 is SVGAGI (reference sequence). Trimming pared 7 bases from V and 4 bases from J, leaving 17 bases between. In nucleotides, the CDR3 is TGTGCCAGCACCCGCGGACAGAGTTCTTACGAGCAGTACTTC. It translates to CASTRGQSSYEQYF.

This clone was detected once. It is unclear where the CDR3 begins or ends on the DNA, so no DNA is shown, and the CDR3 is as TCRdb lists it. This CDR3 reads CASSTSDRGMSTEAFF. The chain links TRBV6-6 to TRBJ1-1; the table's D call, TRBD1, was not checked against the DNA. The CDR3 spans 16 residues, counting both ends. Germline V gene lookup returns CDR1 MNHNY and CDR2 SVGAGI (reference sequence).

V gene TRBV18 combines with J gene TRBJ1-3; D is possibly TRBD1 (6 bases). The CDR3 loop spans 16 amino acids. Germline CDR1 KGHSH, CDR2 LQKENI. Trimming took 3 bases from V and 3 from J, leaving 15 bases between them. The DNA for the CDR3 is TGTGCCAGCTCACCCCCCGACAGGCTCCGTGGAAACACCATATATTTT. This codes for CASSPPDRLRGNTIYF.

This clone showed up just once. The chain recombines TRBV14 with TRBJ1-2, with a possible D match to TRBD1 (6 bases). V was pared by 3 bases and J by 4 bases, with 9 bases between. In germline, CDR1 is SGHDN, CDR2 FVKESK. CDR3 size: 13 residues. The CDR3 reads CASSQGGGYGYTF. DNA for the CDR3: TGTGCCAGCAGCCAGGGAGGGGGCTATGGCTACACCTTC.

The chain couples TRBV28 to TRBJ2-2; D gene unclear. Germline-derived CDR1 and CDR2 are MDHEN and SYDVKM. With 0 bases removed from V and 3 bases from J, the gap between germline ends came to 5 bases. The CDR3 length is 14 residues. The CDR3 sequence: CASSLWAHTGELFF. CDR3 DNA: TGTGCCAGCAGTTTATGGGCCCACACCGGGGAGCTGTTTTTT.

This chain connects TRBV11-3 to TRBJ2-2; TRBD2 agrees at 11 bases. The junction had 5 bases not matched to a gene; V was cut back by 3 bases and J by 5 bases. Germline CDR1 SGHNT, CDR2 YENEEA. The CDR3 runs 16 residues. The CDR3 loop is CASSFSGTSGTGELFF. The CDR3 region has the DNA TGTGCCAGCAGCTTCTCCGGGACTAGCGGTACCGGGGAGCTGTTTTTT.